Listed here are 17 T cell receptor beta chains from one sample, sequenced in a study of a mutant IDH1 vaccine in newly diagnosed glioma. Time point specified: week 35, safety follow-up. Doses comprised 300 ug of mutant IDH1 20-mer peptide each, plus topical imiquimod. Profiled with immunoSEQ multiplex PCR; TCRdb holds only in-frame clones, not every one. The sample lists roughly 48,000 clones, about three quarters occurring once. Their antigen targets remain unknown. This material consisted of PBMCs, taken from a glioma patient whose treatment included an IDH1 peptide vaccine. Source of these receptors: a man aged 35-49 years with glioma.

The genes are TRBV7-6 and TRBJ2-5; 10 bases line up with TRBD2. Germline V CDR1 and CDR2: SGHVS, FNYEAQ. This CDR3 is built from 16 residues. With 3 bases clipped from V and 3 bases from J, the junction kept 7 bases outside the gene matches. This CDR3 reads CASSFLAGGSEETQYF. CDR3 nucleotides: TGTGCCAGCAGCTTTTTAGCGGGAGGCTCCGAAGAGACCCAGTACTTC.

A few counts support this clone. The CDR3 coding sequence is TGCAGCGTTGGGACAGGGTACACTGAAGCTTTCTTT. Translating it yields CSVGTGYTEAFF. The chain has TRBV29-1 and TRBJ1-1; 8 bases agree with TRBD1. Germline V CDR1 and CDR2: SQVTM, ANQGSEA. This CDR3 comprises 12 residues. With 4 bases clipped from V and 3 bases from J, the junction kept 1 base outside the gene matches.

V gene TRBV19 combines with J gene TRBJ1-4; D is perhaps TRBD1 (5 bases). Per germline, CDR1 LNHDA and CDR2 SQIVND (reference sequence). The CDR3 contains 16 residues. V was cut by 1 base and J by 6 bases, with 15 bases left in between. CDR3 sequence (DNA): TGTGCCAGTAGTATAGCACCGGGACGGTGGGATGAAAAACTGTTTTTT. As protein: CASSIAPGRWDEKLFF.

Regarding this clone: The same CDR3 arises from other DNA sequences in this sample as well. The V and J genes are TRBV4-3 and TRBJ2-2, with 15 bases fitting TRBD2. The V and J ends lost 4 bases and 3 bases, in that order; junction bases with no gene match: 6. Germline V gene sequence: CDR1 LGHNA, CDR2 YSLEER. CDR3 length: 18 amino acids. For the CDR3, the DNA is TGCGCCAGCAGCCCGGGACTAGCGGGAGGTCCCGACACCGGGGAGCTGTTTTTT. Amino acids: CASSPGLAGGPDTGELFF.

This clone has just a few counts. The rearrangement joins TRBV7-8 to TRBJ1-1, with TRBD1 matching over 7 bases. Germline CDR1 and CDR2: SGHVS and FQNEAQ. Trimming at V came to 0 bases and at J to 4 bases, leaving 2 bases not matched to a gene. The CDR3 contains 14 residues. CDR3 in amino acids: CASSLATGVTEAFF. CDR3 in DNA: TGTGCCAGCAGCTTAGCTACAGGGGTCACTGAAGCTTTCTTT.

The chain has TRBV6-5 and TRBJ1-2, with D maybe TRBD1 (5 bases). The CDR3 runs 15 residues. V gave up 0 bases and J gave up 7 bases, with 15 bases separating them. Germline V gene lookup returns CDR1 MNHEY and CDR2 SVGAGI. The CDR3 sequence: CASSYSVSGPSGYTF. The CDR3 DNA reads TGTGCCAGCAGTTACTCTGTTTCAGGGCCCAGTGGCTACACCTTC.

The chain has TRBV2 and TRBJ1-2, with 9 bases identical to TRBD1. The CDR3 length is 13 residues. Trimming took 6 bases from V and 2 from J; bases not matched to a gene: 1. Germline assignment: CDR1 SNHLY and CDR2 FYNNEI. Here the CDR3 reads CASSGTGNYGYTF. DNA of the CDR3: TGTGCCAGCAGCGGGACAGGGAACTATGGCTACACCTTC.

The chain combines TRBV7-8 with TRBJ2-1, with TRBD2 as a possible D gene (6 bases). V was pared by 5 bases and J by 0 bases, with 14 bases between. From germline, CDR1 is SGHVS and CDR2 FQNEAQ. The CDR3 consists of 16 residues. The CDR3 nucleotides read TGTGCCAGCAGCCGGATCGGGAGTCGCTCCTACAATGAGCAGTTCTTC. Residues: CASSRIGSRSYNEQFF.

There are a few counts of this clone. The rearrangement uses TRBV7-9 and TRBJ2-7, with D unclear. The CDR3 is 15 amino acids. V dropped 5 bases and J dropped 2 bases, with 16 bases sitting between them. Germline V gives CDR1 SEHNR, CDR2 FQNEAQ (reference sequence). The CDR3 region is CASSTLPHSTYEQYF. The CDR3 nucleotides are TGTGCCAGCAGCACACTCCCCCATTCCACCTACGAGCAGTACTTC.

The chain carries TRBV2 and TRBJ1-5, with no clear D. V was clipped by 3 bases and J by 11 bases, with 8 bases between them. The CDR3 totals 11 residues. Germline V gene sequence: CDR1 SNHLY, CDR2 FYNNEI. The CDR3 loop reads CASSDVVAQHF. CDR3 nucleotide sequence: TGTGCCAGCAGTGATGTCGTGGCCCAGCATTTT. The full variable domain, rest sourced from reference TRBV2 and TRBJ1-5, is EPEVTQTPSHQVTQMGQEVILRCVPISNHLYFYWYRQILGQKVEFLVSFYNNEISEKSEIFDDQFSVERPDGSNFTLKIRSTKLEDSAMYFCASSDVVAQHFGDGTRLSIL.

The CDR3 DNA sequence: TGTGCCATCAAACTAGCGGGAGAAGATACGCAGTATTTT. It is translated as CAIKLAGEDTQYF. The chain carries TRBV10-3 and TRBJ2-3; 11 positions match TRBD2. Looked up from germline, CDR1 is ENHRY and CDR2 is SYGVKD. Unmatched junction bases numbered 2, after V lost 7 bases and J lost 5 bases. The CDR3 loop spans 13 amino acids.

The chain employs TRBV5-1 and TRBJ1-2; TRBD1 is a possible D gene (5 bases). The CDR3 length is 15 residues. Looked up from germline, CDR1 is SGHRS and CDR2 is YFSETQ. The V end was cut by 4 bases, the J end by 5 bases, with 18 bases between. CDR3 DNA sequence: TGCGCCAGCAGCGACCAGGGCGTCGGGGAATATGGCTACACCTTC. This sequence encodes CASSDQGVGEYGYTF. Full variable domain (rest looked up from reference TRBV5-1 and TRBJ1-2): KAGVTQTPRYLIKTRGQQVTLSCSPISGHRSVSWYQQTPGQGLQFLFEYFSETQRNKGNFPGRFSGRQFSNSRSEMNVSTLELGDSALYLCASSDQGVGEYGYTFGSGTRLTVV.

The chain links TRBV2 to TRBJ2-7; tentatively, D is TRBD1 or TRBD2 (5 bases each). The V gene lost 3 bases and the J gene lost 5 bases, with 17 bases spanning the gap. The germline gives CDR1 SNHLY, CDR2 FYNNEI. This CDR3 is built from 15 residues. CDR3: CASSDGSSRDHEQYV. The CDR3 DNA reads TGTGCCAGCAGTGATGGATCTTCAAGGGACCACGAGCAGTACGTC.

The J gene is TRBJ2-3, the V gene TRBV6-1; 10 bases fit TRBD2. The CDR3 sequence is 15 residues long. CDR1 is MNHNS and CDR2 is SASEGT in the germline V gene. Trimming cost V 7 bases and J 5 bases; bases outside gene matches: 9. This chain's CDR3 is CASTQAGGQQDTQYF. In nucleotides, the CDR3 is TGTGCCAGCACCCAAGCGGGAGGGCAACAAGATACGCAGTATTTT.

The V gene is TRBV2, the J gene TRBJ2-5; D uncertain. Germline assignment: CDR1 SNHLY and CDR2 FYNNEI. Trimming pared 8 bases from V and 1 base from J, leaving 5 bases between. This CDR3 comprises 11 residues. CDR3 bases: TGTGCCAGCGGGATCCAAGAGACCCAGTACTTC. It specifies CASGIQETQYF. Full variable domain (remainder filled in from reference TRBV2 and TRBJ2-5): EPEVTQTPSHQVTQMGQEVILRCVPISNHLYFYWYRQILGQKVEFLVSFYNNEISEKSEIFDDQFSVERPDGSNFTLKIRSTKLEDSAMYFCASGIQETQYFGPGTRLLVL.

The rearrangement joins TRBV29-1 to TRBJ2-7, with D perhaps assigned TRBD1 or TRBD2 (5 bases each). Trimming left V 5 bases short and J 5 bases short, with 13 bases between. This CDR3 is built from 12 residues. Germline assignment: CDR1 SQVTM and CDR2 ANQGSEA. The CDR3 is CSVLFGGNEQYF. Here the CDR3 DNA reads TGCAGCGTTCTTTTTGGGGGAAACGAGCAGTACTTC.

This sequence joins TRBV29-1 and TRBJ1-1; 7 nucleotides align to TRBD1. V was clipped by 7 bases and J by 5 bases; unmatched bases: 10. The CDR3 extends over 13 amino acids. Germline lookup yields CDR1 SQVTM and CDR2 ANQGSEA. For the CDR3, the DNA is TGCAGCGCCGTCCAAACAGGGGTAACTGAAGCTTTCTTT. Translated: CSAVQTGVTEAFF.